The rows below give T cell receptor beta chains drawn from one sample of a study of CD8+CD57+ T cells in acquired aplastic anemia. One entry per CDR3 protein results from TCRdb running MiXCR on the reads. This table has approximately 81,000 distinct CDR3 sequences, around 42% appearing once. The sample comprised sorted CD4+, CD8+, or CD8+CD57+ T cells (not recorded which) from PBMCs. Every receptor here comes from a human donor in good health, serving as a control. CDR3s include the opening cysteine and the closing phenylalanine or tryptophan. A D gene is named only where the DNA matches it firmly. Some rows mark clone size as missing; the rest say once, few, many or name a class of expanded clone.

D	V	size	J	CDR3	DNA
.	TRBV7-9	.	TRBJ2-7	CASSLKNPSSYEQYF	TGTGCCAGCAGCTTAAAGAATCCCAGCTCCTACGAGCAGTACTTC
.	TRBV13	.	TRBJ2-7	CASSLTDISYEQYF	TGTGCCAGCAGCTTAACAGACATCTCCTACGAGCAGTACTTC
.	TRBV30	.	TRBJ2-7	CAWIGWGSPYEQYF	TGTGCCTGGATTGGCTGGGGTAGTCCCTACGAGCAGTACTTC
TRBD1	TRBV20-1	.	TRBJ2-5	CSAGQGGRGETQYF	TGCAGTGCGGGACAGGGCGGTAGGGGAGAGACCCAGTACTTC
.	TRBV19	many	TRBJ2-7	CASSEGRELYEQYF	TGTGCCAGTAGTGAGGGCAGGGAGCTCTACGAGCAGTACTTC
TRBD2	TRBV10-3	.	TRBJ2-1	CAISESGSGSGANEQFF	TGTGCCATCAGTGAGTCGGGGAGCGGGAGTGGGGCCAATGAGCAGTTCTTC
.	TRBV5-4	.	TRBJ2-1	CASSLVGSEEQFF	TGTGCCAGCAGCTTGGTAGGTTCCGAAGAGCAGTTCTTC
.	TRBV25-1	.	TRBJ1-1	CATMGRRGTEAFF	TGTGCCACTATGGGCAGGAGAGGGACTGAAGCTTTCTTT
.	TRBV20-1	.	TRBJ1-4	CSARDNGWYSEKLFF	TGCAGTGCTAGAGATAATGGGTGGTATAGTGAAAAACTGTTTTTT
.	TRBV13	.	TRBJ1-1	CASSPLANTEAFF	TGTGCCAGCAGCCCGCTGGCGAACACTGAAGCTTTCTTT
.	TRBV13	.	TRBJ2-1	CASSPGAYSSYNEQFF	TGTGCCAGCTCACCGGGGGCCTATTCCTCCTACAATGAGCAGTTCTTC
.	TRBV19	.	TRBJ2-7	CATSPTGRSYKQYF	TGTGCCACATCCCCGACTGGCAGATCCTACAAGCAGTACTTC
.	TRBV24-1	.	TRBJ2-3	CAASVPDSDRQYF	TGTGCCGCCAGTGTCCCTGATTCAGATAGGCAGTATTTT
.	TRBV27	.	TRBJ1-2	CASSLKSTGGGHGYTF	TGTGCCAGCAGTTTAAAGTCCACAGGAGGAGGACATGGCTACACCTTC
TRBD1	TRBV3-1	.	TRBJ2-7	CASSPEWTGGIVYEQYF	TGTGCCAGCAGCCCCGAATGGACAGGGGGCATCGTATACGAGCAGTACTTC
.	TRBV24-1	few	TRBJ2-3	CATSGGTSLTDTQYF	TGTGCCACCAGTGGAGGGACTTCCCTCACAGATACGCAGTATTTT
.	TRBV2	few	TRBJ2-7	CASSNRVTRTYEQYF	TGTGCCAGCAGCAACAGGGTTACCCGAACCTACGAGCAGTACTTC
TRBD2	TRBV10-2	many	TRBJ2-2	CATLIVAGEYTGELFF	TGCGCCACCTTGATCGTAGCGGGAGAGTACACCGGGGAGCTGTTTTTT
.	TRBV5-1	.	TRBJ2-1	CASSLDWEYNEQFF	TGCGCCAGCAGCTTGGACTGGGAATACAATGAGCAGTTCTTC
.	TRBV2	.	TRBJ1-6	CASSGMGGNSPLHF	TGTGCCAGCAGTGGAATGGGCGGTAATTCACCCCTCCACTTT
.	TRBV4-1	many	TRBJ2-7	CASSQGLGTEQYF	TGCGCCAGCAGCCAAGGTCTAGGTACCGAGCAGTACTTC
TRBD1	TRBV12-3/TRBV12-4	many	TRBJ1-1	CASSLQGAAEAFF	TGTGCCAGCAGTTTACAGGGGGCAGCTGAAGCTTTCTTT
TRBD1	TRBV25-1	.	TRBJ2-3	CASSEFGQGAADTQYF	TGTGCCAGCAGTGAATTCGGACAGGGGGCCGCAGATACGCAGTATTTT
TRBD2	TRBV2	few	TRBJ2-5	CASSPRAGLAGALEETQYF	TGTGCCAGCAGTCCCAGGGCGGGACTAGCGGGGGCCCTCGAAGAGACCCAGTACTTC
.	TRBV4-1	many	TRBJ1-6	CASSQDGGPWPLHF	TGCGCCAGCAGCCAAGATGGCGGGCCCTGGCCCCTCCACTTT
TRBD1	TRBV6-1	few	TRBJ1-1	CASSLQGGTIAFF	TGTGCCAGCAGCCTACAGGGGGGGACAATTGCTTTCTTT
TRBD1	TRBV6-5	many	TRBJ1-2	CASSYFGQGLYGYTF	TGTGCCAGCAGTTACTTTGGACAGGGACTCTATGGCTACACCTTC
.	TRBV9	.	TRBJ2-7	CASSPTGLSYEWQYF	TGTGCCAGCAGCCCTACTGGTCTCTCCTACGAGTGGCAGTACTTC
.	TRBV10-3	.	TRBJ2-7	CAIKAGESYEQYF	TGTGCCATCAAGGCAGGGGAGTCCTACGAGCAGTACTTC
.	TRBV7-3	few	TRBJ2-7	CASSKRPYEQYF	TGTGCCAGCAGCAAACGGCCCTACGAGCAGTACTTC
.	TRBV2	.	TRBJ2-7	CASSEWWTNEQYF	TGTGCCAGCAGTGAATGGTGGACAAACGAGCAGTACTTC
.	TRBV4-1	.	TRBJ1-2	CASSQVTDYGYTF	TGTGCCAGCAGCCAAGTAACAGATTATGGCTACACCTTC
.	TRBV18	.	TRBJ2-1	CASSPSRTAYNEQFF	TGTGCCAGCTCACCCAGCAGGACAGCCTACAATGAGCAGTTCTTC
.	TRBV19	.	TRBJ1-1	CASSMGSPGEAFF	TGTGCCAGTAGTATGGGGTCTCCTGGTGAAGCTTTCTTT
.	TRBV27	.	TRBJ2-7	CASSFSGGLDEQYF	TGTGCCAGCAGTTTTTCCGGGGGTTTGGACGAGCAGTACTTC
.	TRBV7-8	many	TRBJ2-3	CASTPGDSSTDTQYF	TGTGCCAGCACCCCTGGGGACTCTAGCACAGATACGCAGTATTTT
.	TRBV7-9	many	TRBJ2-3	CASSPTATDTQYF	TGTGCCAGCAGCCCCACAGCCACAGATACGCAGTATTTT
TRBD2	TRBV27	few	TRBJ2-1	CASTLAGGNNEQFF	TGTGCCAGCACACTAGCGGGGGGAAACAATGAGCAGTTCTTC
.	TRBV25-1	.	TRBJ2-1	CASSPTATQGDEQFF	TGTGCCAGCAGTCCGACGGCCACACAGGGTGATGAGCAGTTCTTC
TRBD1	TRBV19	few	TRBJ1-6	CASNLGQGSNNSPLHF	TGTGCCAGTAACTTAGGACAGGGATCAAATAATTCACCCCTCCACTTT
.	TRBV15	.	TRBJ2-1	CATSRGDPSYPNEQFF	TGTGCCACCAGCAGAGGTGACCCAAGCTACCCCAATGAGCAGTTCTTC
TRBD1	TRBV20-1	.	TRBJ1-1	CSARDSWGQGMNTEAFF	TGCAGTGCTAGAGATAGTTGGGGACAGGGAATGAACACTGAAGCTTTCTTT